This T cell receptor (beta chain) emerged from a study of blood T cell repertoires in COVID-19. Turning to the study itself: Researchers got acute and convalescent COVID-19 samples from the United States, Italy and Spain.

The CDR3 loop spans 13 amino acids. The germline CDR1 and CDR2 sequences are MNHNY and SVGAGI (reference sequence). V lost 5 bases and J 8 bases, leaving 15 bases between the germline ends. Assay: immunoSEQ multiplex PCR; the TCRdb copy retains only in-frame clones and omits some. The sample lists about 270,000 clones, 89% occurring once. Sequencing was performed on peripheral blood. J is TRBJ1-2 and V is TRBV6-6; no reliable D call. The clonotype was recovered from a man aged 50-59 years with acute or convalescent COVID-19. CDR3 in amino acids: CASSRDTEGGYTF. The CDR3 region has the DNA TGTGCCAGCAGTCGCGACACGGAGGGAGGCTACACCTTC.